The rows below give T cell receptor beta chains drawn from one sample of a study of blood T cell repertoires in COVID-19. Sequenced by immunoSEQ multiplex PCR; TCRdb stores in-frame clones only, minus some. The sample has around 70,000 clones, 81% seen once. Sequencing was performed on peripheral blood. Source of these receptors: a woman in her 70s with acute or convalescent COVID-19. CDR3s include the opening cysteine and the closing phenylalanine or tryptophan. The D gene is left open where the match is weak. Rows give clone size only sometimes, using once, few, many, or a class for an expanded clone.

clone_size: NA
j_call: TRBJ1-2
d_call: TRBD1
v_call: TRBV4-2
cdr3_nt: TGTGCCAGCAGACCACCAGGGGGCAACTATGGCTACACCTTC
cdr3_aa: CASRPPGGNYGYTF

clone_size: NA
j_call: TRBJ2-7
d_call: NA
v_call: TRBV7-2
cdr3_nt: TGTGCCAGCAGCTTTAGCGGCTCGGGGGAGCAGTACTTC
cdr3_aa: CASSFSGSGEQYF

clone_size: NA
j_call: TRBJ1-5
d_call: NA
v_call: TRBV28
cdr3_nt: TGTGCCAGCAGCTGGACAACCGATAGCAATCAGCCCCAGCATTTT
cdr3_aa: CASSWTTDSNQPQHF

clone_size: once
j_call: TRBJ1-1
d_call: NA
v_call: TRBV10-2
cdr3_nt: TGCGCCAGCACGGAGGGGAACACTGAAGCTTTCTTT
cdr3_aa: CASTEGNTEAFF

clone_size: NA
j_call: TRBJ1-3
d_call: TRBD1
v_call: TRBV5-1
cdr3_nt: TGCGCCAGCAGCTTGGGGGACAGCAACTCTGGAAACACCATATATTTT
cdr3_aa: CASSLGDSNSGNTIYF

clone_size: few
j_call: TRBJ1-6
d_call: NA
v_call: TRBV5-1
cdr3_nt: TGCGCCAGCAGCTCCGGGGGACGGTGGATTTCACCCCTCCACTTT
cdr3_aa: CASSSGGRWISPLHF

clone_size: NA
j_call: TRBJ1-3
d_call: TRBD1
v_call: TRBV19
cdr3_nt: TGTGCCAGTAGTATCAAGGACAGGGAATATTTT
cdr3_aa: CASSIKDREYF

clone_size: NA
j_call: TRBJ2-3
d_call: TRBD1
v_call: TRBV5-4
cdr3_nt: TGTGCCAGCAGCCGCAGGGGGCAAGATACGCAGTATTTT
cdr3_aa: CASSRRGQDTQYF

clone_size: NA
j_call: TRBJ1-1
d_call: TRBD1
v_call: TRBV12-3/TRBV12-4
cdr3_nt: TGTGCCAGCAGTTTAGAGGGGACAGTTAAAGCTTTCTTT
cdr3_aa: CASSLEGTVKAFF

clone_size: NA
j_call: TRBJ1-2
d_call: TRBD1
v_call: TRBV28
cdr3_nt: TGTGCCAGCAGTTTCCCCGGACAGGCGAACTATGGCTACACCTTC
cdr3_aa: CASSFPGQANYGYTF

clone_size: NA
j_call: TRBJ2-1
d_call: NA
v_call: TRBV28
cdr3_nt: TGTGCCAGCAGTTTACGTGGGAGTGGTTACAATGAGCAGTTCTTC
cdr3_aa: CASSLRGSGYNEQFF

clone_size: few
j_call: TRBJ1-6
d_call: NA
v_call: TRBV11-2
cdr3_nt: TGTGCCAGCAGCTTATTGAACAGGGATTCACCCCTCCACTTT
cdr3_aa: CASSLLNRDSPLHF

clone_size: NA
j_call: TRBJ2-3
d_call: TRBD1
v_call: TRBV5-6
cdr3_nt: TGTGCCAGCAGCTGGGTGGGACAGGGACTCGATACGCAGTATTTT
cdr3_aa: CASSWVGQGLDTQYF

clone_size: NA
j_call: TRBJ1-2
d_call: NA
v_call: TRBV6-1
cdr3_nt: TGTGCCAGCAGTGAAGTTAGGGAGTTTGGCTACACCTTC
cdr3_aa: CASSEVREFGYTF

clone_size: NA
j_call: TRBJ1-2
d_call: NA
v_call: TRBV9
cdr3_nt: TGTGCCAGCAGCGTAGGAGGAGGGAACTATGGCTACACCTTC
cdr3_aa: CASSVGGGNYGYTF

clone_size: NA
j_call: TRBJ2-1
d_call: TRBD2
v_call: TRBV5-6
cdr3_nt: TGTGCCAGCAGCTTGGGGGGGACTAGCGGGAGCAATGAGCAGTTCTTC
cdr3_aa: CASSLGGTSGSNEQFF

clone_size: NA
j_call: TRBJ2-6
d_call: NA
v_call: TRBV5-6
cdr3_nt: TGTGCCAGCAGCTACTTAAGGGCCAGGGTTCCCGCTGGGGCCAACGTCCTGACTTTC
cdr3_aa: CASSYLRARVPAGANVLTF

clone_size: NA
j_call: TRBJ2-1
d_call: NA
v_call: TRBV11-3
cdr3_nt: TGTGCCAGCAGCTTTCAGGGCAGCTCCTACAATGAGCAGTTCTTC
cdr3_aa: CASSFQGSSYNEQFF

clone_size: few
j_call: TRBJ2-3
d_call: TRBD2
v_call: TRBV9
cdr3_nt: TGTGCCAGCAGCGCGAGCGTCCGGGACTACACAGATACGCAGTATTTT
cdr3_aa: CASSASVRDYTDTQYF

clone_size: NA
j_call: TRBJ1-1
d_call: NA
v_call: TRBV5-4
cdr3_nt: TGTGCCAGCAGCCCCCCGGGGGGGCTCACTGAAGCTTTCTTT
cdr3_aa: CASSPPGGLTEAFF

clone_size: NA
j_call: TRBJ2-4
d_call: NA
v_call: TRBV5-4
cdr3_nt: TGTGCCAGCAGCAAGGACTATATGGGCATTCAGTACTTC
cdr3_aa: CASSKDYMGIQYF

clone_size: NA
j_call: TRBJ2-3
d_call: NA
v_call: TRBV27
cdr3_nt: TGTGCCAGCAGTATTAGTGGTCCAATAAGCACAGATACGCAGTATTTT
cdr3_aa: CASSISGPISTDTQYF

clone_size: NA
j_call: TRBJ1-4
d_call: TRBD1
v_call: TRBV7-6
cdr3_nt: TGTGCCAGCAGCGCGTACAGGGGGCCCGGTGAAAAACTGTTTTTT
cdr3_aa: CASSAYRGPGEKLFF

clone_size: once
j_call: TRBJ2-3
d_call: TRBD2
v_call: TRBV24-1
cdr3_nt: TGTGCCACCAGTGACCCTGGACTAGCGGGCTCCCGGGCAGATACGCAGTATTTT
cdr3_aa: CATSDPGLAGSRADTQYF

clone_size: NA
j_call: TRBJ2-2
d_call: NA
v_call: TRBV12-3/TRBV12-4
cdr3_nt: TGTGCCAGCGCCGACAGCAACACCGGGGAGCTGTTTTTT
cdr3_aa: CASADSNTGELFF

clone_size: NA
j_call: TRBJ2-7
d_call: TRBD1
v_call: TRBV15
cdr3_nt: TGTGCCACCACCACGACCGGGACAGGGGAGCGCGAGCAGTACTTC
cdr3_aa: CATTTTGTGEREQYF

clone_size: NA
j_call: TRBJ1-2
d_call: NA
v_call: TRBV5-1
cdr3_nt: TGCGCCAGCAGCTCTAATCTACGTACTAACTATGGCTACACCTTC
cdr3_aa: CASSSNLRTNYGYTF

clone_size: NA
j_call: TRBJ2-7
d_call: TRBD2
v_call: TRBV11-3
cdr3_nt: TGTGCCAGCAGCCCCAGCGGGAGACCCGGCCACGAGCAGTACTTC
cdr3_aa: CASSPSGRPGHEQYF

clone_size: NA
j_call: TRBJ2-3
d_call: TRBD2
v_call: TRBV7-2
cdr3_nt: TGTGCCAGCAGCTTACTAGCGGGAGGGTTAGGGGCAGATACGCAGTATTTT
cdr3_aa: CASSLLAGGLGADTQYF

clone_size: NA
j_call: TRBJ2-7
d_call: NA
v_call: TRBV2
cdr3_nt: TGTGCCAGCATCCTCGCCTACGAGCAGTACTTC
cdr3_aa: CASILAYEQYF

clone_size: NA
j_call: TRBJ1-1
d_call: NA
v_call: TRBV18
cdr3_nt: TGTGCCAGCTCACGGGGACAAGGAGGCCTTATGAACACTGAAGCTTTCTTT
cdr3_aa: CASSRGQGGLMNTEAFF

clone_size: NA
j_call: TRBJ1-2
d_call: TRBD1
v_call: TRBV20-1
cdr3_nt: TGCAGTGCAAGTCCCGGGACAGGGAATCTCGGCTACACCTTC
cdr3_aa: CSASPGTGNLGYTF

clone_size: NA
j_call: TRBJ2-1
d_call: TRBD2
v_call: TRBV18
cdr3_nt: TGTGCCAGCTCACCAGCTAGCGGGATACCCCTCAATGAGCAGTTCTTC
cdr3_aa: CASSPASGIPLNEQFF

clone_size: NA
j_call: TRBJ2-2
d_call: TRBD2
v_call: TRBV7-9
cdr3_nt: TGTGCCAGCAGATTGAGGGAGGGCCAACACGGGGAGCTGTTTTTT
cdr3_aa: CASRLREGQHGELFF

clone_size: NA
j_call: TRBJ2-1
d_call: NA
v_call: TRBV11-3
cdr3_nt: TGTGCCAGCAGCTTCAGCTACAGAGATGAGCAGTTCTTC
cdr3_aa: CASSFSYRDEQFF

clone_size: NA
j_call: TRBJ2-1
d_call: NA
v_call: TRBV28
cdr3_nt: TGTGCCAGCAGTTTGGCGACAGTCTCCTACAATGAGCAGTTCTTC
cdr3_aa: CASSLATVSYNEQFF

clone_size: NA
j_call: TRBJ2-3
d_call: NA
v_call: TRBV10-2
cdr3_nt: TGCGCCACTGTGGCGGCTCGCACAGATACGCAGTATTTT
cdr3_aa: CATVAARTDTQYF